Here is one T cell receptor beta chain with its context. Its antigen is currently not known. The data originate from a study of T cell responses to AZD1222 COVID-19 vaccine (dated by TCRdb to the early 2020s). About the study as a whole: TCR sequencing was performed for some 250 trial participants, of whom 200 to 220 were given two doses of AZD1222 and approximately 26 were given two doses of MenACWY control vaccine. Enrollment into the trials was organized by age into subgroups of 18-55, 56-69 and 70-plus years, and those subgroups contained about 150, 27 and 61 TCR-sequenced participants, respectively. Overall results and qualifications from the work: A significant rise in spike-specific TCR breadth and depth was observed after two AZD1222 doses relative to day 0 and relative to MenACWY recipients. Because no day 14 peak-response samples were available, the repertoires could be characterized only after the peak T cell response. Epitopes outside the regions mutated in the B.1.351 and B.1.1.7 variants were reportedly recognized by nearly half of the unique spike-specific TCRs. The 56-69-year group was small, and its depth increase did not reach significance, likely because of low power. Participants were mostly white British, with more females than males. The authors suggested clonal diversity may have been underestimated. Conclusions about previously exposed vaccinees are limited because only six or seven AZD1222 recipients were SARS-CoV-2 seropositive at baseline. The whole spike protein was spanned by vaccine-associated CD4 TCRs, and dominant responses were seen in regions 160-218 and 743-854.

The meaning of the sample's time point label: baseline before first vaccination. The vaccinee samples were drawn from two UK trials, COV001 and COV002, one of which was a single-blind randomized controlled phase 2/3 trial testing AZD1222 (ChAdOx1 nCoV-19) in healthy adults. For TCRbeta chain sequencing, PBMC samples were collected from trial participants at day 0 and at day 28 after the second dose. The CDR3 regions of human TCRbeta chains were subjected to immunosequencing. Per the source publication's procedure: Repertoire TCRs were checked for matches against a reference library of SARS-CoV-2-specific TCRs that had been generated using the MIRA antigen-specificity platform. Breadth meant the fraction of unique TCRs that were SARS-CoV-2-associated, whereas depth meant the fraction of total T cells that were SARS-CoV-2-associated. Each spike-specific TCR was assigned to its reactive spike region and to a CD4 or CD8 class using the MIRA data. Log10-transformed breadth and depth values were compared by one-way ANOVA with Sidak's multiple comparisons tests. What TCRdb holds here is the immuneACCESS table cut down to in-frame rearrangements. Part of the clones is not present; checked against another copy, under half of the missing clones reflect an unresolved V gene, and the others are unexplained. From that table come the V and J calls and clone size; the DNA was used to work out D and trimming. This sample's records show over 130,000 clones. The leading ten clones occupy about 2.2% of the sample.

CDR1 and CDR2 are drawn from the germline V gene: SGDLS, YYNGEE. From cysteine to phenylalanine, the CDR3 is 13 amino acids long. The DNA shown is the 39-base CDR3, in frame from base 1. The V and J ends are trimmed by 0 bases and 6 bases, leaving 4 bases between them. The sample was peripheral blood. The rearranged chain carries TRBV9 and TRBJ1-6, with the D gene call left open. The origin of this receptor is an adult in good health. The bases read TGTGCCAGCAGCGTAGAGAGTAATTCACCCCTCCACTTT. The encoded protein is CASSVESNSPLHF.